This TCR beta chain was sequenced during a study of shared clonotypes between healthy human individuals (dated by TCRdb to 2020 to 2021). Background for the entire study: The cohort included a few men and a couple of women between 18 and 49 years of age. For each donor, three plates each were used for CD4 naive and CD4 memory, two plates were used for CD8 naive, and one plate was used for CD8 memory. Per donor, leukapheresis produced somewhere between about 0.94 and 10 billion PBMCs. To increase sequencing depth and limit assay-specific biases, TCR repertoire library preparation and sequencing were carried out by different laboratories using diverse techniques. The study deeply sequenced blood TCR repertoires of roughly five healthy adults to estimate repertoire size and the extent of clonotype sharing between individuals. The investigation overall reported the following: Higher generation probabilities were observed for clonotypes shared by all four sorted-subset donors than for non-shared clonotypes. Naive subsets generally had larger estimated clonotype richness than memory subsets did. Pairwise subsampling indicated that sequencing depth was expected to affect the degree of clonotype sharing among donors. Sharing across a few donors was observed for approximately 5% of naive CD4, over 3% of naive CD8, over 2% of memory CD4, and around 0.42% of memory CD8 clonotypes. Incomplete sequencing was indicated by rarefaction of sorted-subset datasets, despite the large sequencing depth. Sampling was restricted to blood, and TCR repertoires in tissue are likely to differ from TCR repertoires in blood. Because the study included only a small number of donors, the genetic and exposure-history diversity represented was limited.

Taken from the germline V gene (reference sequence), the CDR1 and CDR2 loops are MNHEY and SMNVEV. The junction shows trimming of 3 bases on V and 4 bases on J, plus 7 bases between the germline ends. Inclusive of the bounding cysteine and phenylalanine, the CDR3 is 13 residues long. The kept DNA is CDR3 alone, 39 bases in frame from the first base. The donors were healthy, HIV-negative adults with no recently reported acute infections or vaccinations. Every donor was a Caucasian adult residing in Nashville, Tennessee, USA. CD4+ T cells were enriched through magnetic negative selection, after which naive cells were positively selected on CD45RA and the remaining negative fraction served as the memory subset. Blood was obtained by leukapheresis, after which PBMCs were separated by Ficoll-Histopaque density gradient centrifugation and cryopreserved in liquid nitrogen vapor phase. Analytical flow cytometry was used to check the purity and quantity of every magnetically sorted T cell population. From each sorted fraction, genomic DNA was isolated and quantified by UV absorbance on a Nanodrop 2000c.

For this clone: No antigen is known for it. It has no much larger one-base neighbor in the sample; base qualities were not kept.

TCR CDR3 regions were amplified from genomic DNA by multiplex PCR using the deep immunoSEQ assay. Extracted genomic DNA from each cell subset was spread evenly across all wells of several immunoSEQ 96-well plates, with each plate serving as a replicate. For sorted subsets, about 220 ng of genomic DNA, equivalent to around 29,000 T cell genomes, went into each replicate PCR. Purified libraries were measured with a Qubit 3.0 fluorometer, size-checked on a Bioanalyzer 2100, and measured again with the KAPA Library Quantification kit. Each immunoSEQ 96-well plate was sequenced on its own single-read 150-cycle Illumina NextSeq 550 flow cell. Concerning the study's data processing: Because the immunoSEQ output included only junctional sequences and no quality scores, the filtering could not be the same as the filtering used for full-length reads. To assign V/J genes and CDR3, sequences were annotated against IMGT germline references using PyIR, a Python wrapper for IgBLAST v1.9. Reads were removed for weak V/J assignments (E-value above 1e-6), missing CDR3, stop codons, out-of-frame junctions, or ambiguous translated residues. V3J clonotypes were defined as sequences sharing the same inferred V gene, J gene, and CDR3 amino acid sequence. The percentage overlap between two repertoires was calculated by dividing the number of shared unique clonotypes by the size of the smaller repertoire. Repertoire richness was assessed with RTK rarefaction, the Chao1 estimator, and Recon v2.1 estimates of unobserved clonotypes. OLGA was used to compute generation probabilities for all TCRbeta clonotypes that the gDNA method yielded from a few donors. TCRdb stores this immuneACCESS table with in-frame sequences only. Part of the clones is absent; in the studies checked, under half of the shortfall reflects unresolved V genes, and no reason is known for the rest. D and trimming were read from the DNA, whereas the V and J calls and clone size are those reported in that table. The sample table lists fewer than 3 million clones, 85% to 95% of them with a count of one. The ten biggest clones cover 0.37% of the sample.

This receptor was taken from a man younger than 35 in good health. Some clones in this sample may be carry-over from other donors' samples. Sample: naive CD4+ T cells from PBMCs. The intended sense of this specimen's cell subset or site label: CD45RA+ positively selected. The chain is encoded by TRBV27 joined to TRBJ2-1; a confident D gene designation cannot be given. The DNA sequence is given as TGTGCCAGCAGTTTTTACCAATACAATGAGCAGTTCTTC. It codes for CASSFYQYNEQFF.